The 14 T cell receptor beta chains below were found in one sample sequenced in a study of OX40 agonist ivuxolimab in advanced cancers. Using immunoSEQ multiplex PCR, the repertoire was profiled, and TCRdb retains in-frame clones only, with some absent. The sample includes around 20,000 clones, 86% seen only once; the top ten take roughly 23%. The sequences come from CD4+ or CD8+ T cells sorted from blood, collected in a trial of the OX40 agonist ivuxolimab. The receptors shown here come from an adult with an advanced solid tumor such as melanoma, head and neck, liver or kidney cancer.

The rearrangement uses TRBV19 and TRBJ2-6; D is unclear. The CDR3 totals 14 residues. CDR1 and CDR2 (germline): LNHDA, SQIVND (reference sequence). Trimming stripped 3 bases from V and 1 base from J, with 4 bases between. CDR3 residues: CASSIWSGANVLTF. CDR3 DNA: TGTGCCAGTAGTATCTGGTCTGGGGCCAACGTCCTGACTTTC.

The chain carries TRBV7-2 and TRBJ2-5; either TRBD1 or TRBD2 may fit D (7 bases each). The length of the CDR3 is 16 residues. Trimming cost V 5 bases and J 11 bases, with 27 bases left between them. Looked up from germline, CDR1 is SGHTA and CDR2 is FQGNSA. The chain's CDR3 is CASSLLGTAGSFEQYF. The CDR3 coding sequence is TGTGCCAGCAGCCTCTTAGGGACAGCGGGGTCTTTTGAGCAGTACTTC.

V and J are TRBV19 and TRBJ2-5, with unresolved D. CDR1 and CDR2 from the germline V gene are LNHDA and SQIVND (reference sequence). CDR3 size: 16 residues. V lost 4 bases and J 5 bases, leaving 20 bases between the germline ends. The CDR3 is CASSTRELRLGETQYF. The CDR3 DNA follows: TGTGCCAGTAGTACCCGAGAGTTAAGATTAGGGGAGACCCAGTACTTC.

The chain carries TRBV7-9 and TRBJ1-2; possible D gene TRBD1, 5 bases. Trimming cost V 2 bases and J 5 bases, with 15 bases left between them. The CDR3 spans 15 residues. Germline V gene lookup returns CDR1 SEHNR and CDR2 FQNEAQ (reference sequence). CDR3 sequence: CASSLSGLGVYGYTF. CDR3 coding DNA: TGTGCCAGCAGCTTATCAGGGTTGGGAGTGTATGGCTACACCTTC.

The rearrangement joins TRBV6-1 to TRBJ2-1; unclear D gene. The CDR3 is made up of 14 amino acids. Trimming shortened V by 2 bases and J by 6 bases, and 11 bases separated the two germline ends. The germline V gene encodes CDR1 MNHNS and CDR2 SASEGT. The CDR3 sequence is CASSEISAVNEQFF. CDR3 coding DNA: TGTGCCAGCAGTGAAATTTCGGCAGTCAATGAGCAGTTCTTC.

The rearrangement joins TRBV4-1 to TRBJ2-5; tentatively, D is TRBD1 or TRBD2 (5 bases each). The CDR3 has 13 residues. In germline, CDR1 is MGHRA, CDR2 YSYEKL. The germline V and J ends were trimmed by 3 bases and 2 bases, with 7 bases remaining between them. The CDR3 loop reads CASSQGRQETQYF. CDR3 DNA sequence: TGCGCCAGCAGCCAGGGACGTCAAGAGACCCAGTACTTC.

The table lists this clone with a few counts. The chain has TRBV6-5 and TRBJ2-5; TRBD1 matches at 7 bases. Trimming took 6 bases from V and 2 from J; bases not matched to a gene: 3. Germline loops: CDR1 MNHEY, CDR2 SVGAGI. The CDR3 loop spans 13 amino acids. CDR3 sequence: CASRPGQQETQYF. The CDR3 DNA is TGTGCCAGCAGGCCGGGACAGCAAGAGACCCAGTACTTC.

The V gene is TRBV29-1, the J gene TRBJ2-1; TRBD2 matches 11 bases. The V segment lost 6 bases and the J segment 7 bases; nucleotides outside the gene matches: 8. Per the germline V gene, CDR1 is SQVTM and CDR2 is ANQGSEA. This CDR3 is 14 amino acids long. As DNA, the CDR3 is TGCAGCGTCGTAGCGGGAGGGCCGTTAAATGAGCAGTTCTTC. Protein product: CSVVAGGPLNEQFF.

The chain combines TRBV2 with TRBJ2-2; unclear D gene. The CDR3 is 12 residues long. Germline V gene data show CDR1 as SNHLY and CDR2 as FYNNEI. The V end was cut by 2 bases, the J end by 6 bases, with 4 bases between. CDR3 region: CASSERAGELFF. As DNA, the CDR3 is TGTGCCAGCAGTGAAAGAGCCGGGGAGCTGTTTTTT.

J is TRBJ2-1 and V is TRBV13; D is perhaps TRBD2 (5 bases). The CDR3 sequence is 13 residues long. From germline, CDR1 is PRHDT and CDR2 FYEKMQ (reference sequence). Trimming removed 5 bases at V and 7 bases at J, with 12 bases between. The CDR3 region is CASSAIGGNEQFF. In nucleotides, the CDR3 is TGTGCCAGCAGCGCCATCGGAGGAAATGAGCAGTTCTTC.

The chain recombines TRBV16 with TRBJ1-1; D is unclear. The germline gives CDR1 KGHSY, CDR2 FQNENV. The CDR3 is made up of 16 amino acids. The V gene lost 0 bases and the J gene lost 3 bases, with 14 bases spanning the gap. The CDR3 nucleotides read TGTGCCAGCAGCCAATCGATTCGTAACTTGGACACTGAAGCTTTCTTT. Protein product: CASSQSIRNLDTEAFF.

The genes are TRBV7-6 and TRBJ2-7, with TRBD2 matching 11 bases. Germline loops: CDR1 SGHVS, CDR2 FNYEAQ. Unmatched junction bases numbered 8, after V lost 2 bases and J lost 5 bases. This CDR3 spans 16 amino acids. Here the CDR3 DNA reads TGTGCCAGCAGCTTAACGACTAGCGGGATACGAGACGAGCAGTACTTC. This gives the protein CASSLTTSGIRDEQYF. Full variable domain (outside the CDR3, taken from reference TRBV7-6 and TRBJ2-7): GAGVSQSPRYKVTKRGQDVALRCDPISGHVSLYWYRQALGQGPEFLTYFNYEAQQDKSGLPNDRFSAERPEGSISTLTIQRTEQRDSAMYRCASSLTTSGIRDEQYFGPGTRLTVT.

The CDR3 nucleotides are TGTGCCAGTAGTATAGTAACCGGCGACAATGAGCAGTTCTTC. Translation gives CASSIVTGDNEQFF. The chain recombines TRBV19 with TRBJ2-1; D not certain. There are 14 residues in the CDR3. V lost 1 base and J 5 bases, leaving 9 bases between the germline ends. Germline CDR1 is LNHDA and CDR2 is SQIVND (reference sequence).

The J gene is TRBJ2-7, the V gene TRBV15, with D possibly TRBD1 on 6 matching bases. Deletions cut 3 bases from V and 0 bases from J, with 15 bases between. Germline assignment: CDR1 LNHNV and CDR2 YYDKDF (reference sequence). This CDR3 has 16 residues. The CDR3 spells CATSSRQGRTSYEQYF. DNA of the CDR3: TGTGCCACCAGCAGCCGGCAGGGGCGGACCTCCTACGAGCAGTACTTC.